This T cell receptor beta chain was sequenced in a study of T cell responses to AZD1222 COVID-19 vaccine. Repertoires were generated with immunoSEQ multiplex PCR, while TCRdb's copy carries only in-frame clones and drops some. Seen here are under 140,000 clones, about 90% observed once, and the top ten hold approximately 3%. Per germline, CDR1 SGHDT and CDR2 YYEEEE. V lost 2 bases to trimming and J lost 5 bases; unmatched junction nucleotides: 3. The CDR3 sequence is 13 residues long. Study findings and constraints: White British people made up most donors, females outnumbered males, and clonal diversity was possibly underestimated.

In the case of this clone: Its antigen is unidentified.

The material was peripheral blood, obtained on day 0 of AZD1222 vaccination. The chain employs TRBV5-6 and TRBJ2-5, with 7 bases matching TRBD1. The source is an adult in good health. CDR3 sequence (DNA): TGTGCCAGCAGCTTACGAGGGGGCGAGACCCAGTACTTC. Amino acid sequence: CASSLRGGETQYF.